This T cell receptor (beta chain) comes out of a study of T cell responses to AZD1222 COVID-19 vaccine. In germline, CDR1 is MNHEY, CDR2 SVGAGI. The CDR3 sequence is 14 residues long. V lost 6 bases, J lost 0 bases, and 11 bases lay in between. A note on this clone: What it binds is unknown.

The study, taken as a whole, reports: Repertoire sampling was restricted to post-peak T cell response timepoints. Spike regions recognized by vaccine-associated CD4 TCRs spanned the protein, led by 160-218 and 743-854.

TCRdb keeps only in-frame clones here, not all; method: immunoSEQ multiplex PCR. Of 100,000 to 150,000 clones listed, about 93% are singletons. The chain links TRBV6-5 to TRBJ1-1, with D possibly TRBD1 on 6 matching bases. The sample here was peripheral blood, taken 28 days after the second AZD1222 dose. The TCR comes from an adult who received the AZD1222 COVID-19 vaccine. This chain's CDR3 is CASSPKGVNTEAFF. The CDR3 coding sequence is TGTGCCAGCAGCCCAAAGGGGGTGAACACTGAAGCTTTCTTT.